This T cell receptor (beta chain) stems from a study of tumor-infiltrating lymphocytes in primary liver carcinoma. Joint extraction of RNA and DNA used roughly 17-32 mg of bulk tissue that was unsorted. TCR beta cDNA was made from 400 to 500 ng total RNA with a constant-region primer. Three-round nested multiplex PCR performed with slightly modified ARM-PCR produced the TCR beta libraries. The two initial PCR rounds, around 10 cycles each, used TRBV1-TRBV30 forward and C-beta reverse primers. TCRdb reprocessed the multiplex PCR reads with MiXCR, giving one entry per CDR3 protein. The sample lists 95,000 to 100,000 distinct CDR3 sequences; about two thirds were seen once. Points on this clonotype: This sequence may be a read error, since a much larger clone differs from it by one base.

The germline V gene encodes CDR1 MDHEN and CDR2 SYDVKM. This CDR3 has 13 residues. This receptor was obtained from a woman aged 55-70 years with primary liver carcinoma and hepatitis B virus infection. The sample consisted of liver tumor tissue from sampling region 2. Subset noted: tumor region T2, inferior pole. The chain is built from TRBV28 and TRBJ1-1; D might be TRBD1 (6 bases). The CDR3 spells CDSRLQGYTEAFF. Here the CDR3 DNA reads TGTGACAGCAGGCTACAGGGTTACACTGAAGCTTTCTTT.